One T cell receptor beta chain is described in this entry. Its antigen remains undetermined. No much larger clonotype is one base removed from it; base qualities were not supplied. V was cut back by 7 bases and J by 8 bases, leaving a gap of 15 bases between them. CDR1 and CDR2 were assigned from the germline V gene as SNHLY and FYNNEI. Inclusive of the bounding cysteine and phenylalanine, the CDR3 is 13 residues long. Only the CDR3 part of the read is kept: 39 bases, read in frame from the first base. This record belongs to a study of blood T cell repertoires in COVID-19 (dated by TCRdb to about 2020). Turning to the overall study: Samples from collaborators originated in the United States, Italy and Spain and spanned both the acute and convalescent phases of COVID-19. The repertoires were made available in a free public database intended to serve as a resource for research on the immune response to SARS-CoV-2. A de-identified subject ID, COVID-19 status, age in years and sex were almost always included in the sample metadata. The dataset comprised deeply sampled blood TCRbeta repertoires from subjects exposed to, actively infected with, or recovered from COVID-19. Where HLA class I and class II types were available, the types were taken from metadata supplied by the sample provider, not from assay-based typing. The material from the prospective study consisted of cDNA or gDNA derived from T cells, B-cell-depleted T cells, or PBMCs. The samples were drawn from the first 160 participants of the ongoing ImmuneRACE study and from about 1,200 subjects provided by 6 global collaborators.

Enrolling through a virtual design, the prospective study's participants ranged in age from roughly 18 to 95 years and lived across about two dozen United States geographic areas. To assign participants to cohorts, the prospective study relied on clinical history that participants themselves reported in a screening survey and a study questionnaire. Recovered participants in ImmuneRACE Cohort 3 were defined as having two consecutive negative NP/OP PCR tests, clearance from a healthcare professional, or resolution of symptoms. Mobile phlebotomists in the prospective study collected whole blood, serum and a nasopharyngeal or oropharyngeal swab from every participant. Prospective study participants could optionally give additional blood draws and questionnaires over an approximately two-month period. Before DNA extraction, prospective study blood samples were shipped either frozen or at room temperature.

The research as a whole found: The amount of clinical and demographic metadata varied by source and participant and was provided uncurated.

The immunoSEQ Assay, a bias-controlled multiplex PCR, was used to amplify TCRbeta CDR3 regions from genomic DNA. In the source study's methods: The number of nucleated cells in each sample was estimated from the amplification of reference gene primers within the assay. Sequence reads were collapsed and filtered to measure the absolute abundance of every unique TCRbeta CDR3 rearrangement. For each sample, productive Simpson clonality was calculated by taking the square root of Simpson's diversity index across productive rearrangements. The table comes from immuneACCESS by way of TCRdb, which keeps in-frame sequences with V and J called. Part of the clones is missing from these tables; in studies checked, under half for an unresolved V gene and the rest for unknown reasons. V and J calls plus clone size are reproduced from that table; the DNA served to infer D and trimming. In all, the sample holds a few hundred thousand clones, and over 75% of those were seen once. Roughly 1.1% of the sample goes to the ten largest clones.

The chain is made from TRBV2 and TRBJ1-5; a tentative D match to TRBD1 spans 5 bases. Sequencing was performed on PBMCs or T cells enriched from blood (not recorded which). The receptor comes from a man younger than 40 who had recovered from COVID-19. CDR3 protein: CASMRQGGEPQHF. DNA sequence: TGTGCCAGCATGCGGCAGGGCGGGGAGCCCCAGCATTTT.